This entry is about one T cell receptor beta chain. The data were obtained in a study of T cells in Graves' hyperthyroidism and ophthalmopathy. Regions amplified from RNA transcripts were the TCR beta CDR3 regions. TCR CDR3 underwent first-round RT-PCR with the HTBI primer set. TCRdb analysed the multiplex PCR reads with MiXCR anew, one entry per CDR3 protein. The sample contains hundreds of thousands of distinct CDR3 sequences, about 19% of which appear only once. Patients between 18 and 65 years old had hyperthyroidism, newly diagnosed and lasting under 2 months. The blood sample dates from first hyperthyroidism diagnosis, preceding any ophthalmopathy symptoms. V was clipped by 5 bases and J by 4 bases; unmatched bases: 9. The CDR3 totals 15 residues. In germline, CDR1 is MNHNS, CDR2 SASEGT.

The receptor comes from a woman aged 50 to 60 with Graves' hyperthyroidism that later progressed to Graves' ophthalmopathy. V is TRBV6-1 and J is TRBJ2-5; 8 nucleotides agree with TRBD1. The sequenced material came from blood. CDR3 in amino acids: CASSIPGQDPETQYF. CDR3 nucleotides: TGTGCCAGCAGTATTCCGGGACAGGACCCAGAGACCCAGTACTTC.